This T cell receptor (beta chain) was documented in a study of OX40 agonist ivuxolimab in advanced cancers. The overall study: The group had a mean age of about 64 years, ranged from 23 to 79, and was 82.7% male. Whole-study results and caveats: Low normalized T-cell clonal expansion was additionally recorded for some nonresponders. The study found among the lowest clonal expansion in partial responders at 0.1-3.0 mg/kg. Blood T cells, both CD4+ and CD8+, expanded clonally by week 6 at 0.1 to 3.0 mg/kg.

Concerning this clone: The target antigen is unknown.

The CDR3 extends over 15 amino acids. V shed 4 bases and J 0 bases; nucleotides not matched to a gene: 6. The germline gives CDR1 LGHNA, CDR2 YSLEER. Sequencing used immunoSEQ multiplex PCR; TCRdb keeps in-frame clones, though not all of them. Of some 68,000 clones listed, around 86% were seen once; the top ten hold 1.1%. Here the sequenced sample was CD4+ or CD8+ T cells sorted from blood, taken in a trial of the OX40 agonist ivuxolimab. J is TRBJ2-7 and V is TRBV4-3, with TRBD1 matching over 7 bases. The TCR was taken from an adult with an advanced solid tumor such as melanoma, head and neck, liver or kidney cancer. The CDR3 DNA reads TGCGCCAGCAGCCCTGGACAGGCCGGCTCCTACGAGCAGTACTTC. It codes for CASSPGQAGSYEQYF.